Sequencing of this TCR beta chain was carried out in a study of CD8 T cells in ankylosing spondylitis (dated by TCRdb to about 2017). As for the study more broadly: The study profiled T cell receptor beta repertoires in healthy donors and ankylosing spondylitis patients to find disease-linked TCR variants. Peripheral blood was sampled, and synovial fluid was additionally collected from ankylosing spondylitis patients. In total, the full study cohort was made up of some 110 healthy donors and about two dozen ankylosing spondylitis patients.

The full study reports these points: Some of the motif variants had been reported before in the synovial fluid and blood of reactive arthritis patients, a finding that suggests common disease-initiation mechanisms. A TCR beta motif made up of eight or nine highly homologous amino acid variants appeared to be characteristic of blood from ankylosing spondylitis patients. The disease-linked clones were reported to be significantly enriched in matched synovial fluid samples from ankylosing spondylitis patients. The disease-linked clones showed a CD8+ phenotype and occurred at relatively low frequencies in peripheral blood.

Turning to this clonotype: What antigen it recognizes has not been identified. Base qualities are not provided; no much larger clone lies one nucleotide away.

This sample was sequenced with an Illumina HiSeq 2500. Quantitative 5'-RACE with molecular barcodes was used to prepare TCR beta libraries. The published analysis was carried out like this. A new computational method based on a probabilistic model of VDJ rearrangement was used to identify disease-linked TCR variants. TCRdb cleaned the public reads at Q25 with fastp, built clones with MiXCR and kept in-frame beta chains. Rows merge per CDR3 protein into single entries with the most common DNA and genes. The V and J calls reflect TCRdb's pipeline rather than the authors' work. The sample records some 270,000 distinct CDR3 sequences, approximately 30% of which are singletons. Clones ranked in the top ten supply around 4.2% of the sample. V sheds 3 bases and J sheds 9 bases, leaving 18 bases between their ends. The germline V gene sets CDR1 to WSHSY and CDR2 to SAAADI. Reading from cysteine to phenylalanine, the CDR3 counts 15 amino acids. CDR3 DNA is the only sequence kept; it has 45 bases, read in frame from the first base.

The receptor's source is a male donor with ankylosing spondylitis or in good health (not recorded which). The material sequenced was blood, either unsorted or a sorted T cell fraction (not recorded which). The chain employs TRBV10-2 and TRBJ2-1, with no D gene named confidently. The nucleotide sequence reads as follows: TGCGCCAGCAGTGATCCGCTAGGGAAGAGAGGTGAGCAGTTCTTC. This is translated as CASSDPLGKRGEQFF.